The clone carrying this T cell receptor (beta chain) has a handful of counts. Its antigen is unknown. In each case, RNA was isolated and then reverse transcribed into cDNA as the sequencing template. The protocol was immunoSEQ multiplex PCR, while the TCRdb copy is restricted to in-frame clones and leaves out a portion. Of 110,000 or so clones listed, around 61% are singletons. The data were obtained in a study of CD8+ T cells in alopecia areata. Study-wide results and limits: Normal skin's resident alphabeta T cells are also sequenced in scalp samples. Researchers report lesional scalp, most notably alopecia totalis/universalis, outstripped normal scalp in clonality.

V was pared by 0 bases and J by 3 bases, with 8 bases between. The CDR3 length is 13 residues. The germline V gene encodes CDR1 GTSNPN and CDR2 SVGIG (reference sequence). The chain recombines TRBV30 with TRBJ2-5; D gene unclear. Sequenced input: CD4+ T cells sorted from blood. This TCR derives from a human donor in good health. CDR3 in amino acids: CAWSVSEKETQYF. CDR3 DNA sequence: TGTGCCTGGAGTGTTTCCGAAAAAGAGACCCAGTACTTC.